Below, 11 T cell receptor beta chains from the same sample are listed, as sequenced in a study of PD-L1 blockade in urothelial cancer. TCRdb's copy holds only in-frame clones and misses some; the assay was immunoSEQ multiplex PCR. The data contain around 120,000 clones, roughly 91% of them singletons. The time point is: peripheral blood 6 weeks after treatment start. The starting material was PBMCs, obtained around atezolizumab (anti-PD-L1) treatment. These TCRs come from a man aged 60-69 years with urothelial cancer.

The CDR3: CASSHGWRVDEQFF. The CDR3 DNA sequence: TGTGCCAGCAGCCACGGGTGGCGGGTAGATGAGCAGTTCTTC. The rearrangement links TRBV7-3 to TRBJ2-1, with a tentative D call TRBD2 (5 bases). CDR3 length equals 14 residues. Trimming left V 5 bases short and J 8 bases short, with 16 bases between. In germline, CDR1 is SGHTA, CDR2 FQGTGA.

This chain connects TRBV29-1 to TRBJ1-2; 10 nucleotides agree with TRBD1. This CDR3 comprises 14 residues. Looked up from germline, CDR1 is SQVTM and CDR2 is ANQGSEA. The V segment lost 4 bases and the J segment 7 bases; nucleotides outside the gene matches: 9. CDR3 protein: CSVGEGQGLGGYTF. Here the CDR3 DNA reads TGCAGCGTTGGGGAGGGACAGGGGTTGGGTGGCTACACCTTC.

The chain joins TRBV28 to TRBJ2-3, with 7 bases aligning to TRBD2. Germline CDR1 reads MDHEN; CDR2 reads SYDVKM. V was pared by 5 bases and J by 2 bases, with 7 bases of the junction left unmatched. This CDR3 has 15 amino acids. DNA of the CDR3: TGTGCCAGCAGTCCCCCCCGGGGGGACACAGATACGCAGTATTTT. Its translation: CASSPPRGDTDTQYF.

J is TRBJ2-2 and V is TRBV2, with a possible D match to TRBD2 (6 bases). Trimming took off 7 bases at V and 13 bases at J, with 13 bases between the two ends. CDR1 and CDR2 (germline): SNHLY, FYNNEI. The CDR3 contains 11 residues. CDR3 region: CASKGDSALFF. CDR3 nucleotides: TGTGCCAGCAAAGGGGACTCGGCGCTGTTTTTT.

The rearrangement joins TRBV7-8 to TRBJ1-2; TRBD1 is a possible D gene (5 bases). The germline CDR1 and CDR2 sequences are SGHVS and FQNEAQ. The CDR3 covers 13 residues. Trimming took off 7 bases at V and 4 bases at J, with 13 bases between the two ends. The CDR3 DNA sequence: TGTGCCAGCACACCCGGGGGTGGCTATGGCTACACCTTC. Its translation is CASTPGGGYGYTF.

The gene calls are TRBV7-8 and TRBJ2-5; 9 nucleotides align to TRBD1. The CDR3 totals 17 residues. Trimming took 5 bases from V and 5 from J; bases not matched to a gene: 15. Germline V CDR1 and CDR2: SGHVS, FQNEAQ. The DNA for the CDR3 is TGTGCCAGCAGCCCCCGGGACAGGGCCCTGTCCGGGGAGACCCAGTACTTC. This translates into CASSPRDRALSGETQYF.

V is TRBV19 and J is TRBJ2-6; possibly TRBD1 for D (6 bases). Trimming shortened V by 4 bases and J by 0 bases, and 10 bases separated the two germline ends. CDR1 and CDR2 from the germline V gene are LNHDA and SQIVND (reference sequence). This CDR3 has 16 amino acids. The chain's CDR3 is CASSTGTPSGANVLTF. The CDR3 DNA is TGTGCCAGTAGTACCGGGACACCCTCTGGGGCCAACGTCCTGACTTTC.

CDR3 protein: CASNKQAAPQETQYF. In nucleotides, the CDR3 is TGTGCCAGCAACAAGCAGGCTGCACCCCAAGAGACCCAGTACTTC. The chain employs TRBV9 and TRBJ2-5; D unresolved. Germline values: CDR1 SGDLS, CDR2 YYNGEE. The V and J ends lost 6 bases and 1 base respectively, with 16 bases between them. The CDR3 is 15 residues long.

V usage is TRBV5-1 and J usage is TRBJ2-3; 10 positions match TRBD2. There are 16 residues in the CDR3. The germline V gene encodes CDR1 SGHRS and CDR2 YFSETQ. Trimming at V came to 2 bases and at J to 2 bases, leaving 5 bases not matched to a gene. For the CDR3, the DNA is TGCGCCAGCAGCTTTTTAGCGGGGGGAGTCACAGATACGCAGTATTTT. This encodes CASSFLAGGVTDTQYF.

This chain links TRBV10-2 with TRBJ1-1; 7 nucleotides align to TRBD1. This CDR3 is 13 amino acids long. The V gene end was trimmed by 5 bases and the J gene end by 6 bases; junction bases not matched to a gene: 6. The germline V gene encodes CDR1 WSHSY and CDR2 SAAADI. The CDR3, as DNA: TGCGCCAGCAGTAACAGGGGATTCGCTGAAGCTTTCTTT. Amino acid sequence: CASSNRGFAEAFF.

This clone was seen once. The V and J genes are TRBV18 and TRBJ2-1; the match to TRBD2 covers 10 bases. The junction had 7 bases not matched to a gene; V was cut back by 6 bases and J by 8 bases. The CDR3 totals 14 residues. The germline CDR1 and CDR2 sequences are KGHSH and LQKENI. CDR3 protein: CASSLASGGYEQFF. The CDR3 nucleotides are TGTGCCAGCTCGCTTGCTAGCGGGGGCTATGAGCAGTTCTTC.